This T cell receptor beta chain was sequenced during a study of blood T cell repertoires in COVID-19. Repertoires were generated with immunoSEQ multiplex PCR, while TCRdb's copy carries only in-frame clones and drops some. The data show 150,000 to 200,000 clones, with roughly 84% seen just once and around a sixth held by the top ten. Trimming shortened V by 4 bases and J by 1 base, and 7 bases separated the two germline ends. The CDR3 length is 13 residues. This chain uses TRBV12-3 or TRBV12-4 with TRBJ1-1; D is ambiguous. Sequences were obtained from peripheral blood. The sequence derives from a person between 70 and 80 years old with COVID-19, enrolled during active disease. The CDR3 DNA reads as TGTGCCAGCAGTTGGGCCCGGAACACTGAAGCTTTCTTT. It specifies CASSWARNTEAFF.